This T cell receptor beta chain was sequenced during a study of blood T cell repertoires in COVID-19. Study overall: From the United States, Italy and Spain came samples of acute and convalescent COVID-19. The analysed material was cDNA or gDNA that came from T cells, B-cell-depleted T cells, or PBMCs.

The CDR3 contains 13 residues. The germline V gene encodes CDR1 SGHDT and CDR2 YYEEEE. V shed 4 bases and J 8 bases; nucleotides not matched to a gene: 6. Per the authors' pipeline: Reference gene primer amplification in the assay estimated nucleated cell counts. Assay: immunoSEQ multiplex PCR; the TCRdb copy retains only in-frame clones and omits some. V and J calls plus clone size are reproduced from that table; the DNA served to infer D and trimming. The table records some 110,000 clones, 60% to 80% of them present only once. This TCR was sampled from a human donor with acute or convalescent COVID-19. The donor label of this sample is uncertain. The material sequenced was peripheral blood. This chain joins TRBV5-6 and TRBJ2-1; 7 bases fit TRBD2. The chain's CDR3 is CASSRGEGYEQFF. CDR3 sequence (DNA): TGTGCCAGCAGCCGGGGGGAAGGGTATGAGCAGTTCTTC.